The rows below give T cell receptor beta chains drawn from one sample of a study of monozygotic twins with inflammatory bowel disease. From its re-call of the 5' RACE reads, TCRdb lists each CDR3 protein once, without DNA. The sample totals around 150,000 distinct CDR3 sequences. Sequenced: blood. The source of these receptors is a human donor with ulcerative colitis or Crohn's disease, or a healthy co-twin of an affected twin (not recorded which). Both conserved end residues are part of each CDR3.

CASSPGTVKSNYGYTF	TRBV14	TRBJ1-2
CASSLDSPQGVRNIQYF	TRBV11-2	TRBJ2-4
CASSSSHRDTDTQYF	TRBV28	TRBJ2-3
CASSELQQGRNEQFF	TRBV25-1	TRBJ2-1
CASFRPGETEAFF	TRBV28	TRBJ1-1
CSVVAGSYEQYF	TRBV29-1	TRBJ2-7
CASNTGTVSYEQYF	TRBV2	TRBJ2-7
CASSPGPGRSQFF	TRBV7-3	TRBJ2-1
CASSLLAVGTDTQYF	TRBV7-2	TRBJ2-3
CSARGLAVSSYNEQFF	TRBV20-1	TRBJ2-1
CALDLYTGELFF	TRBV12-3/TRBV12-4	TRBJ2-2
CSVYGQVSVFGANVLTF	TRBV29-1	TRBJ2-6
CASTSDTSFGRAQYF	TRBV6-2/TRBV6-3	TRBJ2-3
CSALGSEKLFF	TRBV20-1	TRBJ1-4
CASSFSTYEQYF	TRBV7-9	TRBJ2-7
CASSRRTSASYEQYF	TRBV6-1	TRBJ2-7
CASSSLVGGYGYTF	TRBV11-2	TRBJ1-2
CASSQGAGEQFF	TRBV3-1	TRBJ2-1
CAWSTTLTHFQAFF	TRBV30	TRBJ1-1
CASSHNSPLHF	TRBV3-1	TRBJ1-6
CASSPGLHPASEQFF	TRBV5-1	TRBJ2-1
CAWSGSTSGTGELFF	TRBV30	TRBJ2-2
CASSSFRPQETQYF	TRBV27	TRBJ2-5
CASSKPWTSGRDEQFF	TRBV6-1	TRBJ2-1
CATSRGGGKNIQYF	TRBV7-2	TRBJ2-4
CASSLDGTGNTGELFF	TRBV5-1	TRBJ2-2
CASPRATNEQFF	TRBV12-2	TRBJ2-1
CASSPPARQTQYF	TRBV18	TRBJ2-5
CSAGANHYEQYF	TRBV20-1	TRBJ2-7
CASHNGQGGGETQYF	TRBV5-1	TRBJ2-5
CSVERQATEELFF	TRBV29-1	TRBJ2-2
CASSLRFAGPSYEQYF	TRBV5-6	TRBJ2-7
CASSLVGGGTGELFF	TRBV5-6	TRBJ2-2
CASSPAGLAYGYTF	TRBV19	TRBJ1-2
CASTLAGATGNTIYF	TRBV5-6	TRBJ1-3
CASSPLGVNTEAFF	TRBV18	TRBJ1-1
CASSRPTGEAFF	TRBV7-9	TRBJ1-1
CASSQVSSYEQYF	TRBV3-1	TRBJ2-7
CSARVGAFTDTQYF	TRBV20-1	TRBJ2-3
CASSSTTGFGANVLTF	TRBV7-9	TRBJ2-6
CSARSGTSGSYEEQFF	TRBV20-1	TRBJ2-1
CASSALVAGDGELFF	TRBV6-1	TRBJ2-2
CASSLGQGGYQETQYF	TRBV5-1	TRBJ2-5
CASSFGQVIFF	TRBV7-9	TRBJ1-1
CASRSSGLAGTDTQYF	TRBV28	TRBJ2-3
CASSFRDSYGYTF	TRBV5-4	TRBJ1-2
CSAGRTGVETQYF	TRBV20-1	TRBJ2-5
CASSPVEGENYGYTF	TRBV5-6	TRBJ1-2
CASSLEVAAFF	TRBV28	TRBJ1-1
CASSPRVGSQETQYF	TRBV7-9	TRBJ2-5
CASSRPSGAQRWEQYF	TRBV3-1	TRBJ2-7
CASSGTGGNYGYTF	TRBV5-1	TRBJ1-2
CSALRTGNYQPQHF	TRBV20-1	TRBJ1-5
CASSLAQGAVETQYF	TRBV7-9	TRBJ2-5
CASVKQGWYGYTF	TRBV28	TRBJ1-2
CASSPGTGPQETQYF	TRBV12-3/TRBV12-4	TRBJ2-5
CSARDQTSGSTDTQYF	TRBV20-1	TRBJ2-3